One TCR beta chain is described in this entry. Its target is unknown. The record originates from a study of PD-1 blockade in classical Hodgkin lymphoma. Assay used: immunoSEQ multiplex PCR; TCRdb lists only in-frame clones, some missing. The table lists about 24,000 clones, around 80% of them singletons. Study-level points and caveats: Newly diagnosed and completely responding patients shared comparable baseline diversity.

Time point specified: cycle 4 day 1 (C4D1), after more than five weeks of nivolumab. Every one of the patients relapsed after autologous stem cell transplantation (brentuximab vedotin exposure was variable). Best responses fell into complete response, partial response or progressive disease. This TCR was recovered from a human donor with classical Hodgkin lymphoma. This specimen was peripheral blood mononuclear cells (PBMCs), taken before the fourth cycle of nivolumab.

DNA of the CDR3: TGCAGTGTAAGCGGGAGTAGGTCCTACAATGAGCAGTTCTTC. Amino acids: CSVSGSRSYNEQFF. The chain employs TRBV29-1 and TRBJ2-1; the match to TRBD2 covers 8 bases. Per the germline V gene, CDR1 is SQVTM and CDR2 is ANQGSEA. This CDR3 region has 14 residues.